The clone carrying this T cell receptor beta chain was counted ten times or more. Its antigen is still unknown. With 0 bases removed from V and 6 bases from J, the gap between germline ends came to 10 bases. Germline V lookup: CDR1 MNHEY, CDR2 SVGAGI. The CDR3 length is 14 residues. This sample is drawn from a study of neurological immune-mediated disorders. PBMCs stored at -80 C, numbering 2 million, were the origin of the unsorted libraries. Study findings and constraints: The highest TCR clonal expansion occurred in HTLV-1-associated myelopathy; multiple sclerosis fell below healthy controls. The expanded clones of different subjects shared no CDR3 amino acid sequences (suggesting private repertoires in all groups).

The authors made cDNA by 5'RACE with 10-nucleotide random UMIs. Each CDR3 protein gets one entry after TCRdb re-called the 5' RACE reads with MiXCR. The data contain 46,000 or so distinct CDR3 sequences, about a tenth of them singletons. Sequencing used PBMCs. The chain recombines TRBV6-5 with TRBJ2-3; the D is unclear. This receptor was identified in a woman between 40 and 50 years old with HTLV-1-associated myelopathy (HAM/TSP). The CDR3 DNA reads TGTGCCAGCAGTTACTCGACCCAGGTGGATACGCAGTATTTT. Translated: CASSYSTQVDTQYF.